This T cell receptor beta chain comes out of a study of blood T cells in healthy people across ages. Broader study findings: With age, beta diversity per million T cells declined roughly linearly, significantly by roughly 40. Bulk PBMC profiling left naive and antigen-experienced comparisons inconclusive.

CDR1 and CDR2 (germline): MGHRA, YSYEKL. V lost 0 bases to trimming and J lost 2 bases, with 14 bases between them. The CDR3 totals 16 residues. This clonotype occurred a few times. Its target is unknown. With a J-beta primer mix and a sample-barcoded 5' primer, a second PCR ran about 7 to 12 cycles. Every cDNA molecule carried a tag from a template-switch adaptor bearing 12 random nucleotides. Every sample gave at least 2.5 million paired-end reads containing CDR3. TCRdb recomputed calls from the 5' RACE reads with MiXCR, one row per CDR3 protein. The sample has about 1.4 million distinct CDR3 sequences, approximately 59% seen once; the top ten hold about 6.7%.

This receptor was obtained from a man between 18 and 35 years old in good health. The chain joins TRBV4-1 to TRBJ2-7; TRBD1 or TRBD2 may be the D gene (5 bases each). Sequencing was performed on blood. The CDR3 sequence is CASSQDAGTGAYEQYF. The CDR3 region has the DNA TGCGCCAGCAGCCAAGACGCCGGGACGGGCGCCTACGAGCAGTACTTC.